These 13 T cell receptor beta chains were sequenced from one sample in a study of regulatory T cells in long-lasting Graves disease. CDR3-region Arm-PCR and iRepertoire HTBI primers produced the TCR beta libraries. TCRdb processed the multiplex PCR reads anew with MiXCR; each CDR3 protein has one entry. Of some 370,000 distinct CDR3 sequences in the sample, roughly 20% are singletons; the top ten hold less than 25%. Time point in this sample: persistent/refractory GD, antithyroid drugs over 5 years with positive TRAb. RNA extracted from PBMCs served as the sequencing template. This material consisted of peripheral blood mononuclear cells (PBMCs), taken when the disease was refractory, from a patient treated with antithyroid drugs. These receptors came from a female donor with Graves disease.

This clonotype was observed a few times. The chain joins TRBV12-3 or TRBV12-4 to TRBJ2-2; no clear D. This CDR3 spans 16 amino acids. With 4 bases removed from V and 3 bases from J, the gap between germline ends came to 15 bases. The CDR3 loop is CASSSRTNPYTGELFF. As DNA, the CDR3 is TGTGCCAGCAGTTCCAGGACCAACCCCTACACCGGGGAGCTGTTTTTT.

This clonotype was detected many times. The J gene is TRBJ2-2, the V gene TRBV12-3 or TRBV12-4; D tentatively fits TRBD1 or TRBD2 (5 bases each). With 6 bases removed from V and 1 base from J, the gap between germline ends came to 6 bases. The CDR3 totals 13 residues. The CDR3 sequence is CASRRGNTGELFF. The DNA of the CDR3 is TGTGCCAGCAGGAGGGGGAACACCGGGGAGCTGTTTTTT.

The CDR3 region has the DNA TGTGCCACATTCCCCACCTGGACGGCGAACACTGAAGCTTTCTTT. Translating gives CATFPTWTANTEAFF. V and J are TRBV6-1 and TRBJ1-1; D ambiguous. Trimming removed 10 bases at V and 1 base at J, with 19 bases between. The length of the CDR3 is 15 residues. Germline V gene data show CDR1 as MNHNS and CDR2 as SASEGT.

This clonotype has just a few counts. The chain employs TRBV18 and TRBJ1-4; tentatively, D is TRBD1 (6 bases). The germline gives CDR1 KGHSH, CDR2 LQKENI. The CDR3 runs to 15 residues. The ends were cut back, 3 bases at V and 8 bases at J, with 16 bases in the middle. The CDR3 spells CASSPVPGHLEKLFF. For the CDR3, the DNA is TGTGCCAGCTCACCTGTGCCGGGACACCTCGAAAAACTGTTTTTT. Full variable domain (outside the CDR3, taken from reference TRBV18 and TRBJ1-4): NAGVMQNPRHLVRRRGQEARLRCSPMKGHSHVYWYRQLPEEGLKFMVYLQKENIIDESGMPKERFSAEFPKEGPSILRIQQVVRGDSAAYFCASSPVPGHLEKLFFGSGTQLSVL.

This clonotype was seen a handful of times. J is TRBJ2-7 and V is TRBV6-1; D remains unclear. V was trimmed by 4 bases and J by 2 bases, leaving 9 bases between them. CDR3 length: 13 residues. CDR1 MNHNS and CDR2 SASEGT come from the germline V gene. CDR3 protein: CASSATLTYEQYF. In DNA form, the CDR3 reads TGTGCCAGCAGTGCGACCCTGACCTACGAGCAGTACTTC.

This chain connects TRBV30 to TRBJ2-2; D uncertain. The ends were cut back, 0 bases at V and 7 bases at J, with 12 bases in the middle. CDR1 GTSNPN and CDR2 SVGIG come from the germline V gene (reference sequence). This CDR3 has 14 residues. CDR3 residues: CAWSVLPALGELFF. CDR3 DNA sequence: TGTGCCTGGAGTGTACTGCCGGCGCTCGGGGAGCTGTTTTTT.

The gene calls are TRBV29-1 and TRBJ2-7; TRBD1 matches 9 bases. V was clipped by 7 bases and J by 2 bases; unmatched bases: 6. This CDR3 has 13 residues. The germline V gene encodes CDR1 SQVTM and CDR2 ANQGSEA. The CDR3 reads CSGGQGGAYEQYF. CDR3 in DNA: TGCAGCGGGGGACAGGGAGGAGCCTACGAGCAGTACTTC.

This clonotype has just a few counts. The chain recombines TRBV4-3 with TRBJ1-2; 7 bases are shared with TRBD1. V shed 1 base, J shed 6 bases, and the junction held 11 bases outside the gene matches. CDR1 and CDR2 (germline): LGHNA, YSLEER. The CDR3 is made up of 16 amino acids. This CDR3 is CASSQGARRQGDGYTF. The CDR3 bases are TGCGCCAGCAGCCAAGGGGCGAGGCGGCAGGGGGATGGCTACACCTTC.

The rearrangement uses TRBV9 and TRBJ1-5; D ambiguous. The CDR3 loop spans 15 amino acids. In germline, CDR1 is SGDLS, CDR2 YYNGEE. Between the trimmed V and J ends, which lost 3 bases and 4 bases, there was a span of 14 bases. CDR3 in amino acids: CASSARAQGNQPQHF. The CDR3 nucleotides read TGTGCCAGCAGCGCGAGGGCACAAGGGAATCAGCCCCAGCATTTT.

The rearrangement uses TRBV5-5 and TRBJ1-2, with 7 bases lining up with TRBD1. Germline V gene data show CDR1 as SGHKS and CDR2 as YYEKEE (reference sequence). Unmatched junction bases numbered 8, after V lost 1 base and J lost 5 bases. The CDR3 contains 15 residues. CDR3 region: CASSLYTGALYGYTF. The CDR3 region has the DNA TGTGCCAGCAGCTTGTATACAGGGGCGCTATATGGCTACACCTTC. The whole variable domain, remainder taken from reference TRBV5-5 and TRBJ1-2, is DAGVTQSPTHLIKTRGQQVTLRCSPISGHKSVSWYQQVLGQGPQFIFQYYEKEERGRGNFPDRFSARQFPNYSSELNVNALLLGDSALYLCASSLYTGALYGYTFGSGTRLTVV.

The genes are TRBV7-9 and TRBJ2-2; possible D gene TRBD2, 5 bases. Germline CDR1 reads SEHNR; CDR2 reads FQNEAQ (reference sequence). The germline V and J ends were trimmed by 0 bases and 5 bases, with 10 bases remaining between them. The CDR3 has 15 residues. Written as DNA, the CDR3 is TGTGCCAGCAGCTTAGCGGGAGTAGGGACCGGGGAGCTGTTTTTT. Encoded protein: CASSLAGVGTGELFF.

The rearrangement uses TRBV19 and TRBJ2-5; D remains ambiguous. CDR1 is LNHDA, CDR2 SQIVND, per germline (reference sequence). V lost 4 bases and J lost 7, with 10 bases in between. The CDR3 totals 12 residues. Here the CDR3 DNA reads TGTGCCAGTAGTACCGACATTGGGACCCAGTACTTC. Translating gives CASSTDIGTQYF.

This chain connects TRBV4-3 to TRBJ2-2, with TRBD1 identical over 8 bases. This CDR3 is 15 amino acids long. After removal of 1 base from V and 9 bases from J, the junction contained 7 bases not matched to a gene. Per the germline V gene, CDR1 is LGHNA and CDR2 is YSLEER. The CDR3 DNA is TGCGCCAGCAGCCAAGCAGGGGGCGTAGGCTGGGAGCTGTTTTTT. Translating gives CASSQAGGVGWELFF.